This passage covers 8 T cell receptor beta chains from one sample sequenced in a study of Tregs in tolerant kidney transplant recipients. Clones were read by immunoSEQ multiplex PCR, and TCRdb kept only the in-frame ones, dropping some. The sample holds roughly 53,000 clones. Sequences were derived from CD4+ T cells from blood, sampled before the transplant. The receptors stem from a human donor who received a combined kidney and bone marrow transplant.

Comments on this clone: The read stops 3 residues short of the end of the CDR3; the missing end is completed from the germline J gene. This chain connects TRBV7-8 to TRBJ2-7; tentative D call: TRBD2 (7 bases). The V end was cut by 5 bases, the J end by 4 bases, with 18 bases between. The CDR3 covers 15 residues. Germline CDR1 is SGHVS and CDR2 is FQNEAQ. The CDR3 here is CASSLEAGAVYEQYF. The covered CDR3 bases are TGTGCCAGCAGCCTAGAGGCGGGGGCGGTTTACGAG. Full variable domain (outside the CDR3, taken from reference TRBV7-8 and TRBJ2-7): GAGVSQSPRYKVAKRGQDVALRCDPISGHVSLFWYQQALGQGPEFLTYFQNEAQLDKSGLPSDRFFAERPEGSVSTLKIQRTQQEDSAVYLCASSLEAGAVYEQYFGPGTRLTVT.

As to this clone: The read comes to an end 3 residues before the CDR3 does, leaving the germline J gene to fill in the end. The chain recombines TRBV2 with TRBJ1-1; D perhaps matches TRBD1 (6 bases). CDR1 is SNHLY, CDR2 FYNNEI, per germline. Trimming removed 8 bases at V and 1 base at J, with 11 bases between. CDR3 size: 13 residues. The CDR3 DNA, read in part, is TGTGCCAGCGGGGACACGTGGAACACTGAA. It encodes CASGDTWNTE. The entire CDR3 sequence reads CASGDTWNTEAFF. The full variable domain, its missing parts supplied by reference TRBV2 and TRBJ1-1, is EPEVTQTPSHQVTQMGQEVILRCVPISNHLYFYWYRQILGQKVEFLVSFYNNEISEKSEIFDDQFSVERPDGSNFTLKIRSTKLEDSAMYFCASGDTWNTEAFFGQGTRLTVV.

With regard to this clone: The read gets to within 3 residues of the CDR3 end, and the germline J gene fills in the rest. The rearrangement uses TRBV7-7 and TRBJ2-1, with 8 bases lining up with TRBD2. CDR3 size: 15 residues. With V trimmed by 5 bases and J by 2 bases, 5 bases remained unmatched. Germline-derived CDR1 and CDR2 are SSHAT and FNYEAQ (reference sequence). The DNA read from the CDR3 is TGTGCCAGCAGCCCCCGGGGGGGGGCCTACAATGAG. Protein: CASSPRGGAYNE. The whole CDR3 reads CASSPRGGAYNEQFF. Complete variable domain (other parts from reference TRBV7-7 and TRBJ2-1): GAGVSQSPRYKVTKRGQDVTLRCDPISSHATLYWYQQALGQGPEFLTYFNYEAQPDKSGLPSDRFSAERPEGSISTLTIQRTEQRDSAMYRCASSPRGGAYNEQFFGPGTRLTVL.

On this clone: The read finishes 3 residues shy of the CDR3 end, and the germline J gene is used to complete it. This chain uses TRBV2 with TRBJ1-5, with D unresolved. Trimming removed 2 bases from V and 1 base from J, with 9 bases in between. Germline CDR1 SNHLY, CDR2 FYNNEI. The CDR3 totals 15 residues. This chain's CDR3 is CASSEMGRSNQPQHF. CDR3 bases read: TGTGCCAGCAGTGAAATGGGCAGAAGCAATCAGCCC. Combining the CDR3 with reference TRBV2 and TRBJ1-5 gives the whole variable domain EPEVTQTPSHQVTQMGQEVILRCVPISNHLYFYWYRQILGQKVEFLVSFYNNEISEKSEIFDDQFSVERPDGSNFTLKIRSTKLEDSAMYFCASSEMGRSNQPQHFGDGTRLSIL.

As for this clone: The read halts 3 residues ahead of the CDR3 end, with the missing end drawn from the germline J gene. The genes are TRBV19 and TRBJ1-5; 7 bases fit TRBD1. Looked up from germline, CDR1 is LNHDA and CDR2 is SQIVND (reference sequence). The CDR3 is 14 residues long. After removal of 8 bases from V and 2 bases from J, the junction contained 6 bases not matched to a gene. The CDR3 spells CASSRGEGNQPQHF. Partial CDR3 DNA: TGTGCCAGTTCCAGGGGGGAAGGCAATCAGCCC.

Turning to this clone: The read halts 3 residues ahead of the CDR3 end, with the missing end drawn from the germline J gene. The V call is TRBV7-9, the J call TRBJ2-1, with D possibly being TRBD2 (6 bases). Germline V gene sequence: CDR1 SEHNR, CDR2 FQNEAQ (reference sequence). The V end lost 5 bases, the J end lost 9 bases, and 17 bases lay between the germline ends. The CDR3 is made up of 14 amino acids. The chain's CDR3 is CASSRSGPRGEQFF. Incomplete CDR3 DNA: TGTGCCAGCAGCCGTAGCGGTCCGAGGGGTGAG.

Of note for this clone: The CDR3 end falls 3 residues outside the read, so it is completed with the germline J gene. This chain joins TRBV19 and TRBJ2-1, with TRBD2 identical over 7 bases. Germline CDR1 LNHDA, CDR2 SQIVND (reference sequence). This CDR3 spans 13 amino acids. J gave up 9 bases and V 7 bases, and 9 bases lay outside the gene matches. CDR3 DNA (partial): TGTGCCAGTAAGACTCGCGGGAGTGGTGAG. Translating it yields CASKTRGSGE. The CDR3 in full is CASKTRGSGEQFF. The entire variable domain, with the rest obtained from reference TRBV19 and TRBJ2-1, is as follows: DGGITQSPKYLFRKEGQNVTLSCEQNLNHDAMYWYRQDPGQGLRLIYYSQIVNDFQKGDIAEGYSVSREKKESFPLTVTSAQKNPTAFYLCASKTRGSGEQFFGPGTRLTVL.

About this clone itself: The observed sequence ends 3 residues before the CDR3 terminus, with the missing tail filled in from the germline J gene. The chain carries TRBV20-1 and TRBJ1-1; TRBD1 is a possible D gene (6 bases). Trimming cost V 6 bases and J 7 bases, with 18 bases left between them. In germline, CDR1 is DFQATT, CDR2 SNEGSKA (reference sequence). CDR3 size: 13 residues. The DNA read from the CDR3 is TGCAGTGCAGCCGGGACACAGATAGATGAA. Protein product: CSAAGTQIDE. The whole CDR3 protein reads CSAAGTQIDEAFF.